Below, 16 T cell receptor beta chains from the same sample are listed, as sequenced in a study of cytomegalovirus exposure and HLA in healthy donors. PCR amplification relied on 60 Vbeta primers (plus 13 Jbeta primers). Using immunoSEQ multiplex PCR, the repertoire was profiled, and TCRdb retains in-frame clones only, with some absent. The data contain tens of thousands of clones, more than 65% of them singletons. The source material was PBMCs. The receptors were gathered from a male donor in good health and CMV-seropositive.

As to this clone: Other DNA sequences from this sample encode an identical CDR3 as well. CDR3 DNA sequence: TGTGCCAGCAGCTTAGCAGGAAGGGGGGAGACCCAGTACTTC. It encodes CASSLAGRGETQYF. The rearrangement joins TRBV7-2 to TRBJ2-5; D may be TRBD1 (6 bases). V gave up 0 bases and J gave up 5 bases, with 10 bases separating them. The CDR3 consists of 14 residues. From germline, CDR1 is SGHTA and CDR2 FQGNSA.

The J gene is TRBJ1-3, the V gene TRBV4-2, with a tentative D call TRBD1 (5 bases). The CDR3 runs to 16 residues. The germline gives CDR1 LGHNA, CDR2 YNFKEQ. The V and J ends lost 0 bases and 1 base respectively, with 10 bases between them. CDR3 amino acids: CASSQDPPGSGNTIYF. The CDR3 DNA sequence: TGTGCCAGCAGCCAAGATCCGCCAGGGTCTGGAAACACCATATATTTT.

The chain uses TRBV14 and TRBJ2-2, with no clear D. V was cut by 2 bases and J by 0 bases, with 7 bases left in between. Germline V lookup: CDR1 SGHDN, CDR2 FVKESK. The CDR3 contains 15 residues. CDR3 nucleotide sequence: TGTGCCAGCAGCCAAAGACTTTCGAACACCGGGGAGCTGTTTTTT. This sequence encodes CASSQRLSNTGELFF.

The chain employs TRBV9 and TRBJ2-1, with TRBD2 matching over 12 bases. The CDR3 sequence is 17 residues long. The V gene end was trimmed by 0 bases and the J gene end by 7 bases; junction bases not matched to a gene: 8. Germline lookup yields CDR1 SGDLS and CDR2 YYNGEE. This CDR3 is CASSVGLGTSGSNEQFF. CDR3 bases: TGTGCCAGCAGCGTAGGCCTGGGGACTAGCGGGTCGAATGAGCAGTTCTTC.

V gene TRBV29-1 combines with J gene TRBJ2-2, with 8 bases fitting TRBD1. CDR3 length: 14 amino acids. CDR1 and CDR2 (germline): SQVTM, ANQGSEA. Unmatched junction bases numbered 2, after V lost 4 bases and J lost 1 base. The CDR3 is CSVGDRRNTGELFF. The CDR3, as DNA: TGCAGCGTTGGGGACAGGAGGAACACCGGGGAGCTGTTTTTT.

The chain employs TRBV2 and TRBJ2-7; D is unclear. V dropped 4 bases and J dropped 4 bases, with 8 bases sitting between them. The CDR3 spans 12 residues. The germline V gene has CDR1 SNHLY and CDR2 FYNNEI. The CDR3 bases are TGTGCCAGCAGTGTCCAGTTATACGAGCAGTACTTC. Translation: CASSVQLYEQYF.

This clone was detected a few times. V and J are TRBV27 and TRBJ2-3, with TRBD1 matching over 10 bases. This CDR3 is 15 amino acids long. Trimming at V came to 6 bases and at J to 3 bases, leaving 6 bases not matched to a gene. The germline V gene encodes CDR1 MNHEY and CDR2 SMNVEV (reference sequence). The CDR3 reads CASSQPGQGTDTQYF. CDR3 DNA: TGTGCCAGCAGCCAACCGGGACAGGGGACAGATACGCAGTATTTT.

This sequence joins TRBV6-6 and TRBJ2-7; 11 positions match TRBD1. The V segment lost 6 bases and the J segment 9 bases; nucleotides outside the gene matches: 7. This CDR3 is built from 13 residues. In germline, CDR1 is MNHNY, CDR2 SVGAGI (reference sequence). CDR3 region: CASRPGQGGRQYF. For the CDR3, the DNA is TGTGCCAGCAGACCGGGACAGGGGGGGAGGCAGTACTTC.

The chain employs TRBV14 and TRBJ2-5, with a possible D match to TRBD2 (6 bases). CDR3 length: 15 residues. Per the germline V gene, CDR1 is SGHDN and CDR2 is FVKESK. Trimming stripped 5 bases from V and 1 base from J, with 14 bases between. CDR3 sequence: CASSVGRGFQETQYF. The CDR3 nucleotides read TGTGCCAGCAGCGTAGGACGGGGGTTCCAAGAGACCCAGTACTTC.

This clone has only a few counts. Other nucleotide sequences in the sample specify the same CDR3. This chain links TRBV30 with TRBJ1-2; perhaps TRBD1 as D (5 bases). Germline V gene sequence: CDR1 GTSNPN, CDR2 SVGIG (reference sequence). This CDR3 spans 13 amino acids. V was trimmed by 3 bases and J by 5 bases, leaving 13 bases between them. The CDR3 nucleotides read TGTGCCTGGAGCGCCGACAGAGGATATGGCTACACCTTC. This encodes CAWSADRGYGYTF.

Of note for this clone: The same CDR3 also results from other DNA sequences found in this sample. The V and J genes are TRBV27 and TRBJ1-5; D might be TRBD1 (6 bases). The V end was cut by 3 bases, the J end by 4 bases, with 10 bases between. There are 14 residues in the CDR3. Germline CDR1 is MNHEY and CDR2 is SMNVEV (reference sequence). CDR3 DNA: TGTGCCAGCAGTTTGGGGACAAATAATCAGCCCCAGCATTTT. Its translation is CASSLGTNNQPQHF.

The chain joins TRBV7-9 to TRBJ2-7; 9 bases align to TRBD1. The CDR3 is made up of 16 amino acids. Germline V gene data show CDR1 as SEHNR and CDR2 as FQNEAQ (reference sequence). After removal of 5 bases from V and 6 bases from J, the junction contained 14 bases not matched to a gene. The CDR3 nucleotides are TGTGCCAGCAGCACACCCATTAGGACAGGGGACCTCGAGCAGTACTTC. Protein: CASSTPIRTGDLEQYF.

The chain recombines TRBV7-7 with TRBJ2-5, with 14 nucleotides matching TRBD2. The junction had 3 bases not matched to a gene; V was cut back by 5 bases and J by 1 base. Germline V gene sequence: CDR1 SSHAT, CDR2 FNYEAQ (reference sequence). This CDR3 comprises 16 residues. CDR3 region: CASSPGLAGAQETQYF. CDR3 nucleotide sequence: TGTGCCAGCAGCCCGGGACTAGCGGGAGCCCAAGAGACCCAGTACTTC.

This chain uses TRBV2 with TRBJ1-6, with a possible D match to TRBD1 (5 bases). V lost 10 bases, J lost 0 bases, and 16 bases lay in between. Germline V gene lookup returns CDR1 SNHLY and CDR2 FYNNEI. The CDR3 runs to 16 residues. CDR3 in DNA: TGTGCCACTGACGGGCAGGGAAGCTCCTATAATTCACCCCTCCACTTT. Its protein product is CATDGQGSSYNSPLHF.

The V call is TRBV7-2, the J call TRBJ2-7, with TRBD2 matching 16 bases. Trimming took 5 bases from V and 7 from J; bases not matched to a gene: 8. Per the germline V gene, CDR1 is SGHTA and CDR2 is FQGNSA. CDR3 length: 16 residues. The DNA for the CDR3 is TGTGCCAGCAGCCCAAAGGGACTAGCGGGAGGGAGGGAGCAGTACTTC. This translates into CASSPKGLAGGREQYF.

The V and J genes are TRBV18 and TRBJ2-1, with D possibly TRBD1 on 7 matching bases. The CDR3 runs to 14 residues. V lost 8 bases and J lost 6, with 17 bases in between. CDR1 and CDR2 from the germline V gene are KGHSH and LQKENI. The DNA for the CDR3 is TGTGCCAGCCGACGGTCCCAGGGGGGCAATGAGCAGTTCTTC. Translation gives CASRRSQGGNEQFF.